Listed below are T cell receptor beta chains from one sample, sequenced in a study of cytomegalovirus exposure and HLA in healthy donors. This table comes from immunoSEQ multiplex PCR, and its TCRdb copy is limited to in-frame clones, with some not included. The table records about 210,000 clones, about 80% of them present only once. The specimen was PBMCs. The receptor source for this set is a male donor in good health and CMV-seronegative. Both conserved end residues are part of each CDR3. The order of the fields is CDR3 DNA, CDR3 protein, D gene, J gene, clone size, V gene. A D gene is named only where the DNA matches it firmly. Size values are once, few and many counts, or a class for expanded clones, and some rows have none.

CDR3nt: TGTGCCAGTAGTATATGGGGAACAGGGGACGGGTTCTACGAGCAGTACTTC
CDR3aa: CASSIWGTGDGFYEQYF
d_gene: TRBD1
j_gene: TRBJ2-7
abundance: -
v_gene: TRBV19

CDR3nt: TGCGCCAGCAGCCAACCAGCGGGAGGGCCGGGAGAGACCCAGTACTTC
CDR3aa: CASSQPAGGPGETQYF
d_gene: TRBD2
j_gene: TRBJ2-5
abundance: -
v_gene: TRBV4-1

CDR3nt: TGCAGCGTTGAAGATCCAGGGGGCCCAACCTACGAGCAGTACTTC
CDR3aa: CSVEDPGGPTYEQYF
d_gene: TRBD1
j_gene: TRBJ2-7
abundance: -
v_gene: TRBV29-1

CDR3nt: TGTGCCAGCAGGCCCCCAAAGGGGAGGGCCCCCCTCAAAAACATTCAGTACTTC
CDR3aa: CASRPPKGRAPLKNIQYF
d_gene: TRBD2
j_gene: TRBJ2-4
abundance: few
v_gene: TRBV27

CDR3nt: TGCGCCAGCAGCTTGGGGGGGGGAGCGAACAATGAGCAGTTCTTC
CDR3aa: CASSLGGGANNEQFF
d_gene: TRBD2
j_gene: TRBJ2-1
abundance: -
v_gene: TRBV5-1

CDR3nt: TGCGCCAGCAGCCAAGATGGGGCAGGGGGTAGCACAGATACGCAGTATTTT
CDR3aa: CASSQDGAGGSTDTQYF
d_gene: TRBD1
j_gene: TRBJ2-3
abundance: -
v_gene: TRBV4-1

CDR3nt: TGTGCCAGCAGTTACAGGGGGCAGGGCAATCAGCCCCAGCATTTT
CDR3aa: CASSYRGQGNQPQHF
d_gene: TRBD1
j_gene: TRBJ1-5
abundance: -
v_gene: TRBV6-5

CDR3nt: TGTGCCAGCAGCGTAGGTGCGACAGGTTTGAACGAGCAGTACTTC
CDR3aa: CASSVGATGLNEQYF
d_gene: -
j_gene: TRBJ2-7
abundance: -
v_gene: TRBV9

CDR3nt: TGTGCCAGCAGCTCCAGCGGGACCTCCTACGAGCAGTACTTC
CDR3aa: CASSSSGTSYEQYF
d_gene: TRBD2
j_gene: TRBJ2-7
abundance: -
v_gene: TRBV7-3

CDR3nt: TGCAGCGTTGAAGGACTAGCTACCGGGGAGCTGTTTTTT
CDR3aa: CSVEGLATGELFF
d_gene: TRBD2
j_gene: TRBJ2-2
abundance: -
v_gene: TRBV29-1

CDR3nt: TGTGCCAGCAGCCAACTTGACTATGGCTACACCTTC
CDR3aa: CASSQLDYGYTF
d_gene: -
j_gene: TRBJ1-2
abundance: -
v_gene: TRBV11-2

CDR3nt: TGTGCCAGTAACTACCGGGACAGGGGGCTTAACGAGCAGTACTTC
CDR3aa: CASNYRDRGLNEQYF
d_gene: TRBD1
j_gene: TRBJ2-7
abundance: -
v_gene: TRBV19